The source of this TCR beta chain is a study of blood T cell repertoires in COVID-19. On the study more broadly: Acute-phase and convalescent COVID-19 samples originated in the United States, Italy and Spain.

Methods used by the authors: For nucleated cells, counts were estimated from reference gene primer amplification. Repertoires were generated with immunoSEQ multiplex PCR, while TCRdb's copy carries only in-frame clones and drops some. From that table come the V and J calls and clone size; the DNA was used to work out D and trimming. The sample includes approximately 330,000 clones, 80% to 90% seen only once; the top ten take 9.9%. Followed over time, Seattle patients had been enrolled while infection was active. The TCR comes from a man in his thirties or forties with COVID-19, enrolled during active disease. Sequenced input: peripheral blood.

The CDR3 loop is CASSEAHRNGYTF. For the CDR3, the DNA is TGTGCCAGCAGTGAAGCGCACAGAAACGGCTACACCTTC. V gene TRBV6-1 combines with J gene TRBJ1-2; no definite D call. With 0 bases removed from V and 8 bases from J, the gap between germline ends came to 10 bases. CDR1 MNHNS and CDR2 SASEGT come from the germline V gene. This CDR3 spans 13 amino acids.